The T cell receptor beta chain under discussion was sequenced for a study of cytomegalovirus exposure and HLA in healthy donors (dated 2017 in TCRdb). For the study in its entirety: An earlier analysis of roughly 610 of the donors reported approximately 260 Gb of sequence data and 117 million unique TCR beta sequences obtained from about 179 million T cells. The study used immunosequencing to profile the T cell repertoires of 666 subjects and linked those repertoires to cytomegalovirus serostatus. Rather than drawing on any new phenotypic data, the later analysis identified candidate immune exposures from TCR beta sequences and the way those sequences occurred across donors. To decide whether each TCR beta V gene segment behaved as functional or pseudogenic, an earlier analysis of approximately 620 of the donors relied on high-throughput TCR beta sequencing. Among some 400 genotyped donors of the cohort, an average of roughly 230,000 unique TCR beta nucleotide sequences was sequenced per donor, of which about 18% were non-productive. Both class I and class II loci were covered by HLA typing, at four-digit resolution. Of the 300 to 450 genotyped donors, about 84% fell in the genetic ancestry cluster associated with self-reported Caucasian donors. Typing coverage differed by locus: A, B, C, DRB1 and DQB1 were typed in roughly 629-630 donors, DQA1 in about 550, DPA1 in 606, and DPB1 in roughly 450. An early release that covered fewer than 750 HLA-typed donors contained 250 to 350 gigabases of sequencing data and tens of millions of unique TCR sequences. A few DR-DQ haplotypes were handled as single units for association and clustering because linkage in the cohort was strong. Besides the first cohort of around 700 subjects, a separate validation cohort made up of around 120 different subjects was used. To study patterns of TCR occurrence, a later analysis re-analyzed previously published TCR beta repertoires from around 700 donors and added high-resolution HLA genotyping. A later genetic analysis took genome-wide SNP genotypes for about 55% of the roughly 670 donors and used that subset as a discovery cohort. All discovery cohort repertoires had been generated on a single sequencing platform. The aim of the study was to test whether cataloging public T cell receptors could identify signatures of past pathogen exposure. The study combined high-throughput TCR immunosequencing, statistical association of individual TCRs with disease status, and machine learning to predict cytomegalovirus infection status. Donor age, sex, ethnicity and CMV serostatus were collected together with the repertoire data.

The cohort was made up of around 720 healthy bone marrow donors. At the time of sampling, all cohort members were nominally healthy, though unrecorded immune exposures were likely present. The donor tested CMV seronegative and was one of the 352 seronegative cohort members. Every donor gave a peripheral blood sample, and the peripheral blood mononuclear cells from that sample were used for TCR beta sequencing. The Qiagen DNeasy Blood Extraction Kit was used to extract genomic DNA from the blood cell samples. Preparation of the library involved the immunoSEQ multiplex PCR assay. For the multiplex PCR, a mixture combining 60 forward primers for TCR Vbeta segments and 13 reverse primers for TCR Jbeta segments was used. A multiplex PCR assay on genomic DNA amplified the CDR3 region of rearranged TCR beta genes. The amplified TCR beta libraries were sequenced on the Illumina HiSeq System as 87-base-pair reads. On the authors' methods: Across the 600 to 700 repertoires, a later analysis counted some 81 million unique TCR beta chains, about 10 million of which were shared by at least two donors. Raw reads were error-corrected and collapsed into unique sequences with a nearest-neighbor algorithm that merged closely related sequences to remove PCR and sequencing errors. Alignment of CDR3 sequences to IMGT reference sequences was used to assign V, D and J gene segments. For a sequence to be retained, a match of at least six nucleotides to both a V gene segment and a J gene segment was required. A rearrangement counted as productive if the CDR3 had no stop codons and remained in frame with V and J, and every other rearrangement counted as non-productive. Following IMGT convention, CDR3 was defined as the stretch from the second conserved V-encoded cysteine to the conserved J-encoded phenylalanine. The earlier analysis of some 550 of the donors excluded any sequence lacking an unambiguous match to a single V gene segment. An earlier analysis of fewer than 650 of the donors classified V segments as functional when productive rearrangements were above 56.7% and as segregating when the standard deviation between donors was above 5%. A statistical classification framework was built for diagnosing cytomegalovirus status from the catalog of TCR beta chain sequences. A later analysis assigned V and J genes by comparing TCR nucleotide sequences with IMGT/GENE-DB human TR gene sequences. In a later analysis, CDR3 sequences and most-parsimonious VDJ recombination scenarios were assigned using the TCRdist pipeline. In a later analysis, each TCR beta chain was defined by its CDR3 amino acid sequence together with its V-gene family, and reads lacking a unique V-gene family were excluded. To address suspected cross-contamination and a sequencing artifact, a later analysis removed approximately 590 highly shared, low-generation-probability nucleotide sequences. In a later analysis, a clonal expansion index was calculated for each public chain from normalized within-repertoire ranks of inferred template counts. A later analysis computed generation probabilities with a VDJ recombination model fitted to out-of-frame rearrangements, and checked the results against IGoR. Hypergeometric tests were used in a later analysis to score TCR-TCR, TCR-HLA and TCR-CMV co-occurrence, with a repertoire-size bias correction applied to the TCR pairs. In a later analysis, false discovery rates were estimated by permuting HLA or CMV assignments 20 times. In a later analysis, co-occurring TCRs were grouped using DBSCAN, with TCRdist sequence similarity added in when clustering inside HLA-allele-positive subsets. Repertoires with fewer than 30,000 or more than 120,000 public chains, plus five repertoires with anomalous nucleotide sharing, were excluded from co-occurrence clustering. TCRdb mirrors the immuneACCESS table, restricted to in-frame sequences. Some clones are absent from its copies; in checked studies, under half trace to an unresolved V gene, and the reason for the others is unknown. The D gene and trimming were derived from the DNA, and the V and J assignments and clone size from that table. In all, the sample holds some 200,000 clones, and around 81% of those were seen once. The ten largest account for about 2.2% of the sample.

A note on this clone: Its antigen specificity is not known. No much larger clone exists at a distance of one base, and base qualities are not known.

What the research found in general, with its limitations: The classifier was reported to diagnose cytomegalovirus status with high specificity and sensitivity in both the original and validation cohorts. A cluster of highly shared sequence variants was judged likely to represent a technical artifact of the sequencing pipeline. The authors suggested that the approach could potentially be generalized to other disease states and immunological phenotypes. The presence/absence analyses assumed that sequencing depth was roughly uniform across donors, and that assumption may not be true. The study listed 150 to 200 TCR beta chains as associated with cytomegalovirus. A further reported finding was that TCR beta sequences accurately predicted the HLA-A and HLA-B alleles for most subjects in the first cohort. HLA typing was unavailable for some donors at each locus, so association tests used only the typed subset. Because counts were too low, more than 15 rarely observed V segments, including chromosome 9 orphons, were left out of the earlier analysis of some 640 of the donors. In a later analysis, most CMV-associated TCR beta chains were found to appear HLA-restricted, with HLA associations seemingly driven largely by CMV exposure. In an earlier analysis of some 500 of the donors, most TCR beta V segments appeared in productive rearrangements about 87% or about 30% of the time, broadly matching IMGT annotations. In vitro tests confirmed that three of the cytomegalovirus-associated TCR beta chains recognize cytomegalovirus antigens. In a later analysis, the rate of TCR association differed among HLA loci, with DRB1 alleles having the most associated TCRs and HLA-C alleles having the fewest. Several of the top co-occurrence clusters appeared to be linked to parvovirus B19, influenza, CMV and Epstein-Barr virus, according to a later analysis. A later genetic analysis associated a missense DCLRE1C variant with V-gene and J-gene trimming of TCR beta chains, and an independent cohort replicated the association. For the cohort, immune exposure information was limited to CMV serostatus. Some IMGT-functional V segments, including TRBV6-2 and TRBV6-3, could not be distinguished by the 87-base-pair reads and were therefore excluded. Most TCR sequences were observed very rarely across donors, whereas some public TCRs were present in many individuals. In this cohort, only TCR beta chains were sequenced, and detectable features were limited by the absence of alpha or paired-chain data. Linkage disequilibrium might explain the correlated functional status among segregating V segments, but an unknown experimental factor could not be ruled out. Compared with equally common non-associated chains, HLA-associated TCR beta chains in a later analysis were more clonally expanded and had lower generation probabilities. A later genetic analysis reported fewer N-insertions in productive TCRs among donors in an Asian-associated ancestry cluster than the approximately 700-donor mean. In a later analysis, some 18,000 TCR beta sequences were associated with specific HLA alleles at a false discovery rate of 0.05. When HLA alleles, especially DR and DQ, strongly co-occurred, TCR associations were difficult to assign to individual alleles.

The trim is 5 bases for V and 5 bases for J, with a gap of 12 bases between the germline ends. In the germline V gene (reference sequence), CDR1 corresponds to MNHEY and CDR2 to SMNVEV. The CDR3 holds 13 amino acids from the cysteine to the phenylalanine. The retained sequence is limited to the CDR3, 39 bases, with the frame set at the first base. The TCR originated in a woman aged 30 to 39 in good health and CMV-seronegative. The V and J segments used are TRBV27 and TRBJ2-5; the D gene is perhaps TRBD1, on 5 matching bases. Input material: PBMCs. The sequenced DNA: TGTGCCAGCAGTGAAGGGGCGCGCGAGACCCAGTACTTC. This yields the protein CASSEGARETQYF.